These 11 T cell receptor beta chains were all obtained from the same sample, sequenced in a study of T-cell memory formation after mild COVID-19. TCRdb used MiXCR to reprocess the 5' RACE reads, holding one entry per CDR3 protein. The profile shows 180,000 or so distinct CDR3 sequences, under 14% of them singletons. The sequencing input was PBMCs or a T cell subset sorted from them (not recorded which). These receptors all come from a man younger than 35 who had mild COVID-19 (a few samples of this study predate the infection). Cell type and time point are not known.

In this sample, this clonotype turned up many times. The rearrangement uses TRBV5-6 and TRBJ2-4; possible D gene TRBD1, 5 bases. The V gene lost 3 bases and the J gene lost 1 base, with 11 bases spanning the gap. CDR1 and CDR2 (germline): SGHDT, YYEEEE. The CDR3 is 15 amino acids. In DNA, the CDR3 is TGTGCCAGCAGCTCGCAGGGTGCGGCCAAAAACATTCAGTACTTC. This gives the protein CASSSQGAAKNIQYF. Combining the CDR3 with reference TRBV5-6 and TRBJ2-4 gives the whole variable domain DAGVTQSPTHLIKTRGQQVTLRCSPKSGHDTVSWYQQALGQGPQFIFQYYEEEERQRGNFPDRFSGHQFPNYSSELNVNALLLGDSALYLCASSSQGAAKNIQYFGAGTRLSVL.

The rearrangement uses TRBV12-3 or TRBV12-4 and TRBJ2-7; 9 nucleotides line up with TRBD2. This CDR3 spans 14 amino acids. Unmatched junction bases numbered 6, after V lost 3 bases and J lost 6 bases. CDR3 amino acids: CASSFRRGGSEQYF. The CDR3 DNA sequence: TGTGCCAGCAGTTTCCGGCGGGGGGGCTCCGAGCAGTACTTC.

This chain links TRBV27 with TRBJ1-3; 8 bases agree with TRBD1. With 3 bases clipped from V and 2 bases from J, the junction kept 0 bases outside the gene matches. This CDR3 contains 14 residues. CDR1 is MNHEY, CDR2 SMNVEV, per germline (reference sequence). The CDR3 coding sequence is TGTGCCAGCAGTTTGACAGGGGCTGGAAACACCATATATTTT. It yields the protein CASSLTGAGNTIYF.

This chain connects TRBV20-1 to TRBJ1-6; D is unclear. The CDR3 length is 12 residues. The ends were cut back, 3 bases at V and 6 bases at J, with 6 bases in the middle. Germline loops: CDR1 DFQATT, CDR2 SNEGSKA (reference sequence). CDR3 amino acids: CSASLSNSPLHF. The CDR3, as DNA: TGCAGTGCTAGCCTCAGTAATTCACCCCTCCACTTT.

This clonotype appeared a few times. V is TRBV5-1 and J is TRBJ2-5; 9 nucleotides line up with TRBD2. This CDR3 is 16 amino acids long. V trimming: 4 bases; J trimming: 4 bases; junction bases outside the gene matches: 11. The V gene's germline CDR1 is SGHRS and CDR2 YFSETQ. The chain's CDR3 is CASSPVAGGTRETQYF. The CDR3 DNA follows: TGCGCCAGCAGCCCCGTGGCGGGGGGGACCCGAGAGACCCAGTACTTC.

This chain connects TRBV29-1 to TRBJ1-3; D is undetermined. From germline, CDR1 is SQVTM and CDR2 ANQGSEA. The CDR3 has 13 residues. V was cut by 3 bases and J by 8 bases, with 14 bases left in between. CDR3 nucleotide sequence: TGCAGCGTTGACTTGCGGGGTCAAGACACCATATATTTT. It codes for CSVDLRGQDTIYF.

The gene calls are TRBV7-6 and TRBJ2-7, with D tentatively TRBD2 (5 bases). Trimming pared 5 bases from V and 6 bases from J, leaving 14 bases between. CDR1 and CDR2 (germline): SGHVS, FNYEAQ. The CDR3 has 13 amino acids. The CDR3 coding sequence is TGTGCCAGCAGCGAGGGCATCGGAGTCGAGCAGTACTTC. This codes for CASSEGIGVEQYF.

This clonotype turned up a few times. The chain combines TRBV6-5 with TRBJ1-1; no reliable D call. The CDR3 consists of 14 residues. V gave up 2 bases and J gave up 1 base, with 8 bases separating them. Germline loops: CDR1 MNHEY, CDR2 SVGAGI. The CDR3 DNA reads as TGTGCCAGCAGTTACCGGCAGGAGAACACTGAAGCTTTCTTT. Translating it yields CASSYRQENTEAFF.

Written as DNA, the CDR3 is TGTGCCAGCAGTGACAGCGGGAGGGCCTCCGCAGATACGCAGCATTTT. Its translation is CASSDSGRASADTQHF. This sequence joins TRBV6-1 and TRBJ2-3; D gene ambiguous. The last part of the DNA fits TRBJ1-5 better; the J call may be wrong. The germline CDR1 and CDR2 sequences are MNHNS and SASEGT. The CDR3 has 16 amino acids.

This clonotype was counted between two and nine times. The J gene is TRBJ2-3, the V gene TRBV5-1; 7 positions match TRBD2. Germline trimming cut 0 bases from V and 1 base from J; bases unmatched to any gene: 8. CDR1 and CDR2 (germline): SGHRS, YFSETQ. The length of the CDR3 is 17 residues. CDR3 loop: CASSLESRGVGTDTQYF. CDR3 nucleotide sequence: TGCGCCAGCAGCTTGGAGTCCCGGGGGGTTGGCACAGATACGCAGTATTTT.

This clonotype was detected ten times or more. The J gene is TRBJ1-1, the V gene TRBV12-3 or TRBV12-4, with no clear D. This CDR3 contains 14 residues. Trimming took 2 bases from V and 0 from J, leaving 7 bases between them. This chain's CDR3 is CASSLRVLNTEAFF. The DNA of the CDR3 is TGTGCCAGCAGTTTAAGGGTCTTGAACACTGAAGCTTTCTTT.